This T cell receptor (beta chain) came from a study of shared clonotypes between healthy human individuals. Investigators spread the genomic DNA of each subset evenly over several immunoSEQ plates. The method was immunoSEQ multiplex PCR; TCRdb's version includes in-frame clones alone and lacks a portion of them. The sample includes a few million clones, 80% to 95% of them seen just once. As regards this clone: As yet, its antigen is unknown.

The length of the CDR3 is 21 residues. Germline CDR1 and CDR2: LGHNT and FRNRAP. V trimming: 2 bases; J trimming: 2 bases; junction bases outside the gene matches: 13. General study points: Sharing of clonotypes among donors was expected to vary with sequencing depth. Across a handful of donors, naive CD4 shared 4.5% to 6%, naive CD8 more than 3%, memory CD4 roughly 2.4%, memory CD8 around 0.36%. Though the depth was large, rarefaction showed that sorted-subset sequencing was incomplete.

The V gene is TRBV12-5, the J gene TRBJ2-2, with 14 nucleotides matching TRBD2. The clonotype originates from a man between 18 and 35 years old in good health. Some clones in this sample may be carry-over from other donors' samples. Sequences were obtained from naive CD4+ T cells from PBMCs. The subset: CD45RA+ positively selected. The CDR3 DNA reads TGTGCTAGTGGTTTGTCTCCGGGACTAGCGGGAGCCGGGAGAAACACCGGGGAGCTGTTTTTT. This codes for CASGLSPGLAGAGRNTGELFF.